These 10 T cell receptor beta chains were all obtained from the same sample, sequenced in a study of cytomegalovirus exposure and HLA in healthy donors (dated by TCRdb to the late 2010s). The library came from the immunoSEQ multiplex PCR assay. For the multiplex PCR, a mixture combining 60 forward primers for TCR Vbeta segments and 13 reverse primers for TCR Jbeta segments was used. Entries here come from immuneACCESS through TCRdb and include only in-frame sequences with V and J called. Some clones fail to appear in such tables; in the studies checked, an unresolved V gene covers under half of the shortfall, and the cause of the remainder is unknown. Recorded for this sample are some 200,000 clones; around 83% of them occurred a single time. The ten biggest clones cover 1.6% of the sample. Sequencing used PBMCs. These receptors were obtained from a man in his forties or fifties in good health and CMV-seronegative.

The rearrangement joins TRBV6-1 to TRBJ2-3; possible D gene TRBD1, 6 bases. Germline values: CDR1 MNHNS, CDR2 SASEGT. Trimming pared 1 base from V and 1 base from J, leaving 6 bases between. The CDR3 is 14 residues long. CDR3 sequence (DNA): TGTGCCAGCAGTGAAGGACAGGGCACAGATACGCAGTATTTT. Amino acid sequence: CASSEGQGTDTQYF.

The chain carries TRBV30 and TRBJ1-1; D ambiguous. Germline V gene data show CDR1 as GTSNPN and CDR2 as SVGIG (reference sequence). The CDR3 runs to 15 residues. V was pared by 3 bases and J by 10 bases, with 24 bases between. The CDR3 loop is CAWSLPGFPRVAAFF. The CDR3 DNA sequence: TGTGCCTGGAGCCTCCCGGGATTCCCCAGAGTGGCAGCTTTCTTT.

V and J are TRBV5-6 and TRBJ2-1; perhaps TRBD1 as D (6 bases). The V and J ends lost 4 bases and 12 bases respectively, with 20 bases between them. Germline V gene lookup returns CDR1 SGHDT and CDR2 YYEEEE. CDR3 length equals 14 residues. The CDR3 protein is CASSRGETLGGQFF. In DNA, the CDR3 is TGTGCCAGCAGCCGAGGGGAGACCTTAGGGGGGCAGTTCTTC.

A single count supports this clone. The chain recombines TRBV11-2 with TRBJ1-2; no firm D call. Germline lookup yields CDR1 SGHAT and CDR2 FQNNGV. The CDR3 runs 13 residues. The ends were cut back, 1 base at V and 4 bases at J, with 7 bases in the middle. The CDR3 here is CASSLGRGYGYTF. CDR3 DNA sequence: TGTGCCAGCAGCTTAGGTCGGGGCTATGGCTACACCTTC.

The V call is TRBV27, the J call TRBJ2-7, with TRBD1 as a possible D gene (6 bases). From germline, CDR1 is MNHEY and CDR2 SMNVEV (reference sequence). The CDR3 is made up of 16 amino acids. Trimming pared 6 bases from V and 2 bases from J, leaving 20 bases between. The DNA for the CDR3 is TGTGCCAGCAGGAAAAACAGGGATCAACGAACCTACGAGCAGTACTTC. It is translated as CASRKNRDQRTYEQYF.

This clone has a single count. The CDR3 sequence is CASSNGGRAADTQYF. The CDR3 DNA is TGTGCCAGCAGCAACGGAGGGAGGGCCGCGGATACGCAGTATTTT. The chain employs TRBV5-6 and TRBJ2-3; 7 positions agree with TRBD2. The CDR3 length is 15 residues. Germline V CDR1 and CDR2: SGHDT, YYEEEE. V lost 4 bases and J lost 6; bases outside the gene matches: 11.

Remarks on this clone: A junction end diverges from the germline sequence, so it may reflect a read error. V is TRBV20-1 and J is TRBJ2-2; 8 positions agree with TRBD1. This CDR3 comprises 11 residues. Germline V gene sequence: CDR1 DFQATT, CDR2 SNEGSKA (reference sequence). CDR3 nucleotides: TGCAGTGCTAGAGGACAGGGGCGCGCCCTTTTT. It encodes CSARGQGRALF.

V and J are TRBV19 and TRBJ2-7; the match to TRBD2 covers 8 bases. CDR1 is LNHDA and CDR2 is SQIVND in the germline V gene (reference sequence). The CDR3 length is 14 residues. The V and J ends lost 6 bases and 4 bases, in that order; junction bases with no gene match: 8. CDR3 sequence: CASSPGRAGYEQYF. The DNA of the CDR3 is TGTGCCAGTAGCCCCGGGAGGGCAGGTTACGAGCAGTACTTC.

The chain joins TRBV4-2 to TRBJ2-7, with 7 positions matching TRBD1. J lost 5 bases, V lost 3 bases, and 7 bases had no gene match. The CDR3 sequence is 14 residues long. Germline V gene data show CDR1 as LGHNA and CDR2 as YNFKEQ. CDR3 bases: TGTGCCAGCAGCCACCTAGGACAGGCCCACGAGCAGTACTTC. As protein: CASSHLGQAHEQYF.

The chain is built from TRBV5-1 and TRBJ1-1; no clear D. Germline CDR1 SGHRS, CDR2 YFSETQ. V gave up 1 base and J gave up 1 base, with 11 bases separating them. The length of the CDR3 is 15 residues. As DNA, the CDR3 is TGCGCCAGCAGCTTGATAGGTCGGGAGAACACTGAAGCTTTCTTT. Encoded protein: CASSLIGRENTEAFF.